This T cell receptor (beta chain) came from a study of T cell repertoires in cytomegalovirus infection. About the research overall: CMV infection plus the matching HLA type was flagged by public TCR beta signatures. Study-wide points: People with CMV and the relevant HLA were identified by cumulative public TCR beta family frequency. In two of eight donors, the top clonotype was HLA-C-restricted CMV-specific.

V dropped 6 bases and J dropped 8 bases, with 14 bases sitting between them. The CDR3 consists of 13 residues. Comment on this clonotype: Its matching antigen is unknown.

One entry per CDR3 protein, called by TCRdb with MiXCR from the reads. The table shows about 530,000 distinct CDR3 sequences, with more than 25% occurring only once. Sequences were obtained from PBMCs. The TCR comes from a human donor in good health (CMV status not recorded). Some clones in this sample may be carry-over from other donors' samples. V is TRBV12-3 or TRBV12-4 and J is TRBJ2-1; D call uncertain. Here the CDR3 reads CASREGPIHEQFF. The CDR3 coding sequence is TGTGCCAGCAGGGAAGGACCGATCCATGAGCAGTTCTTC.